One sample yielded the 14 T cell receptor beta chains listed below, sequenced in a study of blood T cell repertoires in COVID-19. Using immunoSEQ multiplex PCR, the repertoire was profiled, and TCRdb retains in-frame clones only, with some absent. Of 150,000 to 200,000 clones in the sample, around 80% were seen once. The sequenced material came from peripheral blood. The receptors shown here come from a woman older than 75 with active or convalescent COVID-19.

The chain carries TRBV27 and TRBJ1-3; 8 bases align to TRBD1. With V trimmed by 6 bases and J by 2 bases, 0 bases remained unmatched. CDR1 and CDR2 from the germline V gene are MNHEY and SMNVEV (reference sequence). This CDR3 comprises 13 residues. CDR3 coding DNA: TGTGCCAGCAGACAGGGGGCTGGAAACACCATATATTTT. As protein: CASRQGAGNTIYF.

The CDR3 reads CASSRTGVKSGELFF. CDR3 coding DNA: TGCGCCAGCAGCAGGACAGGGGTCAAGTCCGGGGAGCTGTTTTTT. The V gene is TRBV5-1, the J gene TRBJ2-2, with TRBD1 identical over 9 bases. Germline CDR1 reads SGHRS; CDR2 reads YFSETQ. The ends lost 4 bases at V and 6 bases at J; junction bases unmatched: 7. The CDR3 runs to 15 residues.

V usage is TRBV7-2 and J usage is TRBJ2-5; 7 nucleotides line up with TRBD2. The CDR3 has 14 residues. Germline trimming cut 4 bases from V and 0 bases from J; bases unmatched to any gene: 2. Per the germline V gene, CDR1 is SGHTA and CDR2 is FQGNSA. DNA of the CDR3: TGTGCCAGCAGCTCCGGGGGGTACCAAGAGACCCAGTACTTC. Its protein is CASSSGGYQETQYF.

This clone was detected many times. This chain links TRBV18 with TRBJ1-5; possibly TRBD1 for D (5 bases). Germline V gene lookup returns CDR1 KGHSH and CDR2 LQKENI. This CDR3 is built from 16 residues. V lost 3 bases and J 2 bases, leaving 14 bases between the germline ends. The CDR3 loop is CASSPTTSTGNQPQHF. For the CDR3, the DNA is TGTGCCAGCTCACCGACGACGTCGACAGGCAATCAGCCCCAGCATTTT.

This clone was counted between two and nine times. This chain links TRBV7-8 with TRBJ1-2, with no clear D. Germline assignment: CDR1 SGHVS and CDR2 FQNEAQ. V lost 7 bases and J 4 bases, leaving 31 bases between the germline ends. This CDR3 comprises 19 residues. The CDR3 region is CASTPRSGRGKMGIYGYTF. As DNA, the CDR3 is TGTGCCAGCACACCTCGGTCCGGGCGGGGAAAAATGGGGATCTATGGCTACACCTTC.

The V gene is TRBV4-3, the J gene TRBJ2-4, with 8 bases matching TRBD1. Germline CDR1 reads LGHNA; CDR2 reads YSLEER. The CDR3 runs 13 residues. With V trimmed by 0 bases and J by 14 bases, 6 bases remained unmatched. In nucleotides, the CDR3 is TGCGCCAGCAGCCAAGAGCTGACAGGGGAGAAGTACTTC. This translates into CASSQELTGEKYF.

The chain couples TRBV5-1 to TRBJ2-2; tentative D call: TRBD1 (5 bases). CDR1 is SGHRS, CDR2 YFSETQ, per germline. The CDR3 contains 13 residues. Deletions cut 0 bases from V and 10 bases from J, with 10 bases between. In nucleotides, the CDR3 is TGCGCCAGCAGCTTGGCCAGGGCCGAGGAGCTGTTTTTT. Translated, it gives CASSLARAEELFF.

This chain uses TRBV5-1 with TRBJ2-5; 9 bases fit TRBD2. The CDR3 sequence is 13 residues long. Germline assignment: CDR1 SGHRS and CDR2 YFSETQ. J lost 5 bases, V lost 3 bases, and 2 bases had no gene match. The CDR3 spells CASSSSGVETQYF. The CDR3 nucleotides are TGCGCCAGCAGCTCTAGCGGGGTGGAGACCCAGTACTTC.

The chain couples TRBV10-3 to TRBJ2-7; 9 bases match TRBD1. Germline trimming cut 6 bases from V and 4 bases from J; bases unmatched to any gene: 19. The CDR3 contains 18 residues. Germline CDR1 ENHRY, CDR2 SYGVKD. CDR3 sequence reads: CAIRGDRDIGVTSYEQYF. The CDR3 DNA reads TGTGCCATCAGGGGGGACAGGGACATAGGGGTAACCAGTTACGAGCAGTACTTC.

The chain carries TRBV4-1 and TRBJ2-7; D remains ambiguous. CDR3 size: 16 residues. Germline loops: CDR1 MGHRA, CDR2 YSYEKL. The V end was cut by 5 bases, the J end by 2 bases, with 19 bases between. The CDR3 DNA is TGCGCCAGCAGCTCTCAGACTCCTTCTTTTCCCTACGAGCAGTACTTC. Residues: CASSSQTPSFPYEQYF.

This clone was seen a handful of times. The chain combines TRBV10-3 with TRBJ1-1, with no clear D. Trimming removed 5 bases at V and 5 bases at J, with 18 bases between. CDR1 and CDR2 (germline): ENHRY, SYGVKD. The CDR3 contains 15 residues. CDR3 nucleotides: TGTGCCATCAGTCCCGGCCCGTCAGTCGGGACTGAAGCTTTCTTT. Translation: CAISPGPSVGTEAFF.

The chain uses TRBV7-8 and TRBJ2-7, with D unclear. The CDR3 covers 14 residues. Germline assignment: CDR1 SGHVS and CDR2 FQNEAQ. V was cut by 0 bases and J by 2 bases, with 8 bases left in between. CDR3 loop: CASSLAPVTYEQYF. Here the CDR3 DNA reads TGTGCCAGCAGCTTAGCCCCGGTAACCTACGAGCAGTACTTC.

A single count supports this clone. The chain employs TRBV27 and TRBJ1-1; the match to TRBD1 covers 7 bases. The CDR3 covers 14 residues. Per germline, CDR1 MNHEY and CDR2 SMNVEV (reference sequence). The trim removed 6 bases at V and 5 bases at J, leaving 9 bases unmatched. The CDR3 loop is CASSKTGFGTEAFF. CDR3 coding DNA: TGTGCCAGCAGCAAGACAGGGTTCGGGACTGAAGCTTTCTTT.

This clone was picked up a small number of times. The chain links TRBV5-1 to TRBJ2-1; D might be TRBD2 (6 bases). Between the trimmed V and J ends, which lost 4 bases and 1 base, there was a span of 15 bases. Germline CDR1 reads SGHRS; CDR2 reads YFSETQ. The CDR3 is 16 residues long. The CDR3 coding sequence is TGCGCCAGCAGCCTCGACTCGGGACTTTCCTACAATGAGCAGTTCTTC. Protein product: CASSLDSGLSYNEQFF.